This T cell receptor (beta chain) was captured by sequencing in a study of blood T cell repertoires in COVID-19. Study overall: Donors in the United States, Italy and Spain gave samples during acute or convalescent COVID-19. The cDNA or gDNA used as material had been derived from T cells, B-cell-depleted T cells, or PBMCs.

The CDR3 has 14 amino acids. V lost 3 bases to trimming and J lost 6 bases, with 11 bases between them. Germline-derived CDR1 and CDR2 are MGHDK and SYGVNS. Assay used: immunoSEQ multiplex PCR; TCRdb lists only in-frame clones, some missing. The data contain fewer than 200,000 clones, approximately 86% of them singletons. Participants, about 18 to 90 years old, spanned about 26 US areas. The receptor comes from a woman in her thirties or forties in a cohort exposed to, infected with or recovered from COVID-19 (not recorded which). This chain joins TRBV25-1 and TRBJ1-4; D might be TRBD1 (6 bases). Sequencing used PBMCs or T cells enriched from blood (not recorded which). The CDR3 DNA follows: TGTGCCAGCAGTGAGCGTGGGGGCGATGAAAAACTGTTTTTT. Amino acids: CASSERGGDEKLFF.